This T cell receptor (beta chain) was recovered during a study of blood T cell repertoires in COVID-19. Sequencing used immunoSEQ multiplex PCR; TCRdb keeps in-frame clones, though not all of them. The table lists some 130,000 clones, 75% to 90% of them singletons. CDR1 and CDR2 from the germline V gene are SGHAT and FQNNGV. The CDR3 is 15 residues long. Between the trimmed V and J ends, which lost 3 bases and 3 bases, there was a span of 12 bases. This clonotype was obtained from a man aged 60 to 75 with active or convalescent COVID-19. The chain couples TRBV11-2 to TRBJ2-4; D is perhaps TRBD1 (5 bases). Source material: peripheral blood. CDR3 protein: CASSLQGKGKNIQYF. The CDR3 DNA reads TGTGCCAGCAGCTTGCAGGGAAAAGGCAAAAACATTCAGTACTTC.